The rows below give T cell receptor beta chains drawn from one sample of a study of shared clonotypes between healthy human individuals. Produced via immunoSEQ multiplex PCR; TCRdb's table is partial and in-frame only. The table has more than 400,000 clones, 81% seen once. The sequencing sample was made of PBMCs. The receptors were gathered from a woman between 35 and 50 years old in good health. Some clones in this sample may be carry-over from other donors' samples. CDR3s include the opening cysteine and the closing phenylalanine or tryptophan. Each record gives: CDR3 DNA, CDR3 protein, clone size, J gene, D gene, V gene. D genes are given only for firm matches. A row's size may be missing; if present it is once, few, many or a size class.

DNA: TGTGCCAGCAAAGGGGGAGGACAGGATGAAAAACTGTTTTTT; CDR3: CASKGGGQDEKLFF; size: .; J: TRBJ1-4; D: TRBD1; V: TRBV28
DNA: TGTGCCAGCAGCTTACTAGCTCGGGCCGATGAGCAGTTCTTC; CDR3: CASSLLARADEQFF; size: once; J: TRBJ2-1; D: .; V: TRBV7-2
DNA: TGTGCCAGCAGTCCCTTTATAGGGGGAGAGGCCGGGGAGCTGTTTTTT; CDR3: CASSPFIGGEAGELFF; size: .; J: TRBJ2-2; D: .; V: TRBV9
DNA: TGTGCCGTATCACCCGAAGGATATGGCTACACCTTC; CDR3: CAVSPEGYGYTF; size: .; J: TRBJ1-2; D: .; V: TRBV10-3
DNA: TGTGCCAGCAGCGGAGACAGTAATCAGCCCCAGCATTTT; CDR3: CASSGDSNQPQHF; size: .; J: TRBJ1-5; D: .; V: TRBV7-2
DNA: TGTGCCAGCACATTCCACAGGGGAATGGGTCCCTACGAGCAGTACTTC; CDR3: CASTFHRGMGPYEQYF; size: .; J: TRBJ2-7; D: TRBD1; V: TRBV28
DNA: TGTGCCAGCTGGGGACCCTACAATGAGCAGTTCTTC; CDR3: CASWGPYNEQFF; size: .; J: TRBJ2-1; D: .; V: TRBV27
DNA: TGTGCCAGCAGCCCCGGGGGGGGTCGGGAAGAGACCCAGTACTTC; CDR3: CASSPGGGREETQYF; size: .; J: TRBJ2-5; D: TRBD2; V: TRBV4-2
DNA: TGTGCCAGCAGTGAAGGGCAGGGGGCGACCTACGAGCAGTACTTC; CDR3: CASSEGQGATYEQYF; size: .; J: TRBJ2-7; D: TRBD1; V: TRBV6-1
DNA: TGTGCCAGTAGTATAGGCGGGACAGTAGCTGAAGCTTTCTTT; CDR3: CASSIGGTVAEAFF; size: .; J: TRBJ1-1; D: TRBD1; V: TRBV19
DNA: TGTGCCAGCAGTGAACCACAGGGGCTTGCAAACACTGAAGCTTTCTTT; CDR3: CASSEPQGLANTEAFF; size: .; J: TRBJ1-1; D: TRBD1; V: TRBV6-4
DNA: TGTGCCAGCAGCACCTCGGGGGTGACTGAAGCTTTCTTT; CDR3: CASSTSGVTEAFF; size: .; J: TRBJ1-1; D: .; V: TRBV7-3
DNA: TGTGCCAGCAGCCCTGGGACTAGCGGGAAGGTTGAGACCCAGTACTTC; CDR3: CASSPGTSGKVETQYF; size: .; J: TRBJ2-5; D: TRBD2; V: TRBV5-4
DNA: TGTGCCAGCAGAGACAGGGTACGCAACACCGGGGAGCTGTTTTTT; CDR3: CASRDRVRNTGELFF; size: .; J: TRBJ2-2; D: TRBD1; V: TRBV28
DNA: TGTGCCAGCAGCTTAGGGACGGAGAACACTGAAGCTTTCTTT; CDR3: CASSLGTENTEAFF; size: many; J: TRBJ1-1; D: .; V: TRBV11-3
DNA: TGCGCCAGCAGCTTTGACAGGGAATACGAGCAGTACTTC; CDR3: CASSFDREYEQYF; size: .; J: TRBJ2-7; D: TRBD1; V: TRBV5-1
DNA: TGCACCAGCAGACGGGGAGCGGGGAGCTCTGGGGCCAACGTCCTGACTTTC; CDR3: CTSRRGAGSSGANVLTF; size: few; J: TRBJ2-6; D: .; V: TRBV1
DNA: TGTGCCAGCAGCTCAGCGGGAGCCGTAGATACGCAGTATTTT; CDR3: CASSSAGAVDTQYF; size: .; J: TRBJ2-3; D: TRBD2; V: TRBV5-4
DNA: TGTGCCAGCGGACAGGGTAATGAAAAACTGTTTTTT; CDR3: CASGQGNEKLFF; size: few; J: TRBJ1-4; D: TRBD1; V: TRBV28
DNA: TGTGCCAGCAGTGAACTATATGGGATCTCCTACGAGCAGTACTTC; CDR3: CASSELYGISYEQYF; size: .; J: TRBJ2-7; D: .; V: TRBV2
DNA: TGTGCCTCATCGATTGGTCCTGAAGCTTTCTTT; CDR3: CASSIGPEAFF; size: .; J: TRBJ1-1; D: .; V: TRBV28
DNA: TGTGCCAGCAGTCCCATTAATAGCGGGAGAAGAGAGCAGTACTTC; CDR3: CASSPINSGRREQYF; size: .; J: TRBJ2-7; D: TRBD2; V: TRBV28
DNA: TGTGCCAGCAGGGCCGACGGGAACACCGGGGAGCTGTTTTTT; CDR3: CASRADGNTGELFF; size: .; J: TRBJ2-2; D: .; V: TRBV2
DNA: TGTGCCAGCAGGGGTAACAGGGAAGCGAACACTGAAGCTTTCTTT; CDR3: CASRGNREANTEAFF; size: .; J: TRBJ1-1; D: .; V: TRBV6-5
DNA: TGTGCCAGCAGCCTCCGGACAGGGGAAGGCGGGGAGCTGTTTTTT; CDR3: CASSLRTGEGGELFF; size: .; J: TRBJ2-2; D: TRBD1; V: TRBV9
DNA: TGTGCCAGCAGCCTTAGCGGTAGCTCCTACAATGAGCAGTTCTTC; CDR3: CASSLSGSSYNEQFF; size: .; J: TRBJ2-1; D: .; V: TRBV7-2
DNA: TGTGCCAGCAGCACTAGCGGGAGAAGCACGCAGTATTTT; CDR3: CASSTSGRSTQYF; size: .; J: TRBJ2-3; D: TRBD2; V: TRBV6-4
DNA: TGTGCCATCAGTGATAGCGCAGAGACCCAGTACTTC; CDR3: CAISDSAETQYF; size: .; J: TRBJ2-5; D: .; V: TRBV10-3
DNA: TGTGCCAGCTCGGGGTGGAATCAGCCCCAGCATTTT; CDR3: CASSGWNQPQHF; size: many; J: TRBJ1-5; D: .; V: TRBV28
DNA: TGTGCCAGCAGCCGCCCCGGAGCGGGAGTGTACGAGCAGTACTTC; CDR3: CASSRPGAGVYEQYF; size: .; J: TRBJ2-7; D: TRBD2; V: TRBV11-2
DNA: TGTGCCAGCAGTTTGGTACAGGACGAAGAGACCCAGTACTTC; CDR3: CASSLVQDEETQYF; size: few; J: TRBJ2-5; D: .; V: TRBV27
DNA: TGCGCCAGCAGCTATAGGCCAGACCGAACCGGGGAGCTGTTTTTT; CDR3: CASSYRPDRTGELFF; size: .; J: TRBJ2-2; D: .; V: TRBV5-1
DNA: TGTGCCAGCAGGGGGAAGGGCGCGAGGACCGGGGAGCTGTTTTTT; CDR3: CASRGKGARTGELFF; size: .; J: TRBJ2-2; D: .; V: TRBV2
DNA: TGTGCCAGCAGTTTACGGACAGGGGGTTACGAGCAGTACTTC; CDR3: CASSLRTGGYEQYF; size: .; J: TRBJ2-7; D: TRBD1; V: TRBV6-1
DNA: TGTGCCAGCAGCTATAGCGGGAATAACGAGCAGTACTTC; CDR3: CASSYSGNNEQYF; size: .; J: TRBJ2-7; D: TRBD2; V: TRBV2
DNA: TGTGCCAGCAGCTGGGACCGTATCAATGAAAAACTGTTTTTT; CDR3: CASSWDRINEKLFF; size: .; J: TRBJ1-4; D: .; V: TRBV7-2
DNA: TGCGCCAGCAGCTTGGCCGACTACGGCACAGATACGCAGTATTTT; CDR3: CASSLADYGTDTQYF; size: .; J: TRBJ2-3; D: .; V: TRBV5-1
DNA: TGCGCCAGCAGTGAGTCGGGGGGGGCCCACGAGCAGTACTTC; CDR3: CASSESGGAHEQYF; size: .; J: TRBJ2-7; D: .; V: TRBV10-2
DNA: TGCAGCGCCCGAGCGCCAGGGAATCAGCCCCAGCATTTT; CDR3: CSARAPGNQPQHF; size: .; J: TRBJ1-5; D: .; V: TRBV28
DNA: TGCGCCAGCAGCCTACAGGACACTGGGGCCAACGTCCTGACTTTC; CDR3: CASSLQDTGANVLTF; size: .; J: TRBJ2-6; D: .; V: TRBV5-1
DNA: TGTGCCAGTAGTTACCGGGACATTACAGAATCTTTCTTT; CDR3: CASSYRDITESFF; size: .; J: TRBJ1-1; D: .; V: TRBV19
DNA: TGTGCCAGCAGTTTCTTAGGCACTGAAGCTTTCTTT; CDR3: CASSFLGTEAFF; size: once; J: TRBJ1-1; D: .; V: TRBV28
DNA: TGTGCCAGCAGCTTAAACAGGGTCACTGAAGCTTTCTTT; CDR3: CASSLNRVTEAFF; size: .; J: TRBJ1-1; D: .; V: TRBV11-2
DNA: TGCAGCGTAGCCTCACCTAGCGGGAGGAATGAGCAGTTCTTC; CDR3: CSVASPSGRNEQFF; size: .; J: TRBJ2-1; D: TRBD2; V: TRBV29-1
DNA: TGTGCCAGCAGCCAGGACGGACAGTGGAATCAGCCCCAACATTTT; CDR3: CASSQDGQWNQPQHF; size: .; J: TRBJ1-5; D: .; V: TRBV4-2
DNA: TGTGCCAGCACCGTTTCGGTGGGCAGGGTTGGTCAGCCCCAGCATTTT; CDR3: CASTVSVGRVGQPQHF; size: .; J: TRBJ1-5; D: .; V: TRBV28
DNA: TGTGCCAGCAGCCAAGATCATGCTAGCATTTTCTACGAGCAGTACTTC; CDR3: CASSQDHASIFYEQYF; size: .; J: TRBJ2-7; D: .; V: TRBV4-2
DNA: TGTGCCAGCAGTTTGGGGGATCAGGCTAGAGAGACCCAGTACTTC; CDR3: CASSLGDQARETQYF; size: few; J: TRBJ2-5; D: .; V: TRBV27
DNA: TGTGCCAGCAGACTAGCGGGCACCGGGGAGCTGTTTTTT; CDR3: CASRLAGTGELFF; size: .; J: TRBJ2-2; D: TRBD2; V: TRBV11-3
DNA: TGCGCCAGCAGTGAGACAGCCTCCTACGAGCAGTACTTC; CDR3: CASSETASYEQYF; size: .; J: TRBJ2-7; D: .; V: TRBV10-2
DNA: TGCGCCAGCAGCAGACCCCCACGGGGCAATGAGCAGTTCTTC; CDR3: CASSRPPRGNEQFF; size: .; J: TRBJ2-1; D: .; V: TRBV5-1
DNA: TGTGCCAGCAGTCGGGGACGTGGCGCCTACGAGCAGTACTTC; CDR3: CASSRGRGAYEQYF; size: many; J: TRBJ2-7; D: .; V: TRBV7-2
DNA: TGTGCCAGCAGCGGTAGGGGCTTGCCGGGGGAGACCCAGTACTTC; CDR3: CASSGRGLPGETQYF; size: many; J: TRBJ2-5; D: .; V: TRBV7-9
DNA: TGTGCCAGCGGGGGGGACCGAATAACTAATGAAAAACTGTTTTTT; CDR3: CASGGDRITNEKLFF; size: .; J: TRBJ1-4; D: .; V: TRBV2